Listed below are T cell receptor beta chains from one sample, sequenced in a study of T cells expressing NK-cell markers. TCRdb processed the 5' RACE reads again and assigns one entry to each CDR3 protein, with no DNA. The sample has 440,000 or so distinct CDR3 sequences; the top ten hold 7.3%. Material: blood T cells: a sorted CD56 or NKG2C T cell subset, CD4+ or CD8+ T cells, or bulk PBMC T cells (not recorded which). The receptors were gathered from a woman between 18 and 69 years old in good health. CDR3s include the opening cysteine and the closing phenylalanine or tryptophan. Fields, in order: V gene, J gene, CDR3 protein.

TRBV2,TRBJ2-1,CASGFGWSEQFF
TRBV16,TRBJ2-1,CASSPLGDEQFF
TRBV15,TRBJ2-3,CATSRSGTGRDTQYF
TRBV20-1,TRBJ2-1,CSAIAGYNEQFF
TRBV28,TRBJ2-1,CASRRQGQGRNEQFF
TRBV11-2,TRBJ2-2,CASSLDGLAGGTGELFF
TRBV7-2,TRBJ2-1,CASSKSGDQYNEQFF
TRBV3-1,TRBJ2-7,CASSQLRDSLGEQYF
TRBV20-1,TRBJ1-2,CSAPGMSDRLYGYTF
TRBV12-3/TRBV12-4,TRBJ1-2,CASSSLESSNYGYTF
TRBV6-4,TRBJ2-4,CASFWLAKNIQYF
TRBV4-2,TRBJ2-5,CASSQRGGGQETQYF
TRBV10-3,TRBJ2-1,CAISEGTTQFF
TRBV5-1,TRBJ2-2,CASSLAASSSTGELFF
TRBV5-1,TRBJ2-5,CASSPARLQETQYF
TRBV20-1,TRBJ2-3,CSARDLMGRTDTQYF
TRBV12-3/TRBV12-4,TRBJ2-5,CASSLAGGMEETQYF
TRBV10-3,TRBJ1-2,CATLPYRQWGYTF
TRBV20-1,TRBJ2-4,CSAKYRDTKNIQYF
TRBV12-3/TRBV12-4,TRBJ2-5,CASSLEAGWGQETQYF
TRBV11-2,TRBJ2-7,CASSPLWREGPYEQYF
TRBV6-1,TRBJ2-7,CASSPRQGLFYEQYF
TRBV29-1,TRBJ2-7,CSVEGDLYEQYF
TRBV29-1,TRBJ1-1,CSVERGRLTEAFF
TRBV5-4,TRBJ1-4,CASSYRDRGEKLFF
TRBV5-5,TRBJ2-5,CASSVLVTDQETQYF
TRBV6-2/TRBV6-3,TRBJ2-1,CASSYPGSGPFYEQFF
TRBV9,TRBJ1-1,CASSVGGNEAFF
TRBV25-1,TRBJ2-7,CATRDNSYEQYF
TRBV5-1,TRBJ2-1,CASSLQLVAYNEQFF
TRBV25-1,TRBJ2-7,CASSGVGPSSYEQYF
TRBV9,TRBJ2-1,CASSVLGGDYINEQFF
TRBV20-1,TRBJ2-1,CSAPTSGGANEQFF
TRBV6-2/TRBV6-3,TRBJ2-1,CASRRAGAHDEQFF
TRBV25-1,TRBJ2-2,CASSESLKSGELFF
TRBV5-8,TRBJ2-1,CASSTALAGPPNEQFF
TRBV3-1,TRBJ2-1,CASSQDRGHEQFF
TRBV12-5,TRBJ2-2,CASGRDLRNTGELFF
TRBV4-2,TRBJ1-1,CASSHLGHPEAFF
TRBV5-1,TRBJ1-1,CASSTDAGTEAFF
TRBV27,TRBJ2-1,CASSRGGGGDSAYNEQFF
TRBV5-1,TRBJ1-2,CASSLEEGGSYGYTF
TRBV5-1,TRBJ1-1,CASSFRQGLLTEAFF
TRBV6-1,TRBJ1-2,CASSQSDRAPGGYTF
TRBV29-1,TRBJ2-7,CSVEVGWDSYEQYF
TRBV7-2,TRBJ2-5,CASSLVDMRGWQETQYF